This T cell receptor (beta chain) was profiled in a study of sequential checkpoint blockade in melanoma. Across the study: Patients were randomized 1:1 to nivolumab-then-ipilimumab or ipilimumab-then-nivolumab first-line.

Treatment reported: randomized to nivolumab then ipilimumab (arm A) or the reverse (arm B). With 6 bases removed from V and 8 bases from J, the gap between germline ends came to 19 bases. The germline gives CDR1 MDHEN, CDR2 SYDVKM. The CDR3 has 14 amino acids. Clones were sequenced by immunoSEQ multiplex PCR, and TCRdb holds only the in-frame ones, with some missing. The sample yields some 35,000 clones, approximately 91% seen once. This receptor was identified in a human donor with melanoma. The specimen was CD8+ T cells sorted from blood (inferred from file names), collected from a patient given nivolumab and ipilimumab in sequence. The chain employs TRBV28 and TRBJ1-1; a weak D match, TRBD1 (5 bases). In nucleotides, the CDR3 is TGTGCCAGCAGCCCAGGGAGGGGCTTAGGGGAAGCTTTCTTT. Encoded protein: CASSPGRGLGEAFF.